The rows below give T cell receptor beta chains drawn from one sample of a study of a mutant IDH1 vaccine in newly diagnosed glioma. Assay: immunoSEQ multiplex PCR; the TCRdb copy retains only in-frame clones and omits some. The profile shows tens of thousands of clones, around nine tenths of them singletons. No cognate antigen is known for these TCRs. Material: PBMCs, obtained from a glioma patient whose treatment included an IDH1 peptide vaccine. These receptors were collected from a woman in her twenties or thirties with glioma. Each CDR3 is given with its conserved first and last residue. The order of the fields is CDR3 protein, CDR3 DNA, clone size, V gene, D gene, J gene. The D gene is left open where the match is weak. Clone size, where shown, is once, few, many, or a class for clones that have expanded.

CAWHPWQGGQYF,TGTGCCTGGCACCCTTGGCAAGGCGGGCAGTACTTC,.,TRBV30,.,TRBJ2-7
CAIGDRGHSQYF,TGTGCCATAGGGGACAGGGGGCACTCCCAGTACTTC,.,TRBV10-3,TRBD1,TRBJ2-7
CSVVGVDEQFF,TGCAGCGTTGTCGGGGTAGATGAGCAGTTCTTC,.,TRBV29-1,.,TRBJ2-1
CASSITGSDPPQHF,TGTGCCAGTAGTATTACCGGGTCCGATCCCCCCCAGCATTTT,.,TRBV19,.,TRBJ1-5
CASSTGTGDSPLHF,TGTGCCAGCAGTACCGGGACAGGGGATTCACCCCTCCACTTT,.,TRBV5-6,TRBD1,TRBJ1-6
CASSLRDPGLWGNTEAFF,TGTGCCAGCAGCCTCCGGGACCCAGGCCTATGGGGGAACACTGAAGCTTTCTTT,once,TRBV7-8,.,TRBJ1-1
CASSDGHDYEQYF,TGTGCCAGCAGCGACGGACACGACTACGAGCAGTACTTC,.,TRBV5-6,.,TRBJ2-7
CASRLVGTGSNGYTF,TGTGCCAGCAGGCTTGTGGGTACAGGGAGCAATGGCTACACCTTC,.,TRBV5-4,.,TRBJ1-2
CAICRGGGAYEQYF,TGTGCCATCTGCAGGGGCGGCGGCGCCTACGAGCAGTACTTC,.,TRBV10-3,.,TRBJ2-7
CASTPGQGRGKLFF,TGTGCCAGCACTCCTGGACAGGGCCGGGGAAAACTGTTTTTT,.,TRBV6-1,TRBD1,TRBJ1-4
CASSRGQAVYGYTF,TGTGCCAGCAGTAGGGGACAGGCCGTCTATGGCTACACCTTC,.,TRBV6-5,TRBD1,TRBJ1-2
CASSLGGGGSYNEQFF,TGTGCCAGCAGCTTGGGAGGGGGAGGCTCCTACAATGAGCAGTTCTTC,.,TRBV5-4,.,TRBJ2-1
CASSQRGTSNEKLFF,TGCGCCAGCAGCCAACGGGGGACATCTAATGAAAAGCTGTTTTTT,.,TRBV4-1,.,TRBJ1-4
CASSMGTGATYEQYF,TGTGCCAGTAGTATGGGGACAGGGGCGACCTACGAGCAGTACTTC,.,TRBV19,TRBD1,TRBJ2-7
CASSSEGTEAFF,TGTGCCAGCAGTTCTGAGGGCACTGAAGCTTTCTTT,few,TRBV2,.,TRBJ1-1
CASSQMAGGSGTEAFF,TGCGCCAGCAGCCAAATGGCAGGGGGGTCAGGAACTGAAGCTTTCTTT,.,TRBV4-1,TRBD1,TRBJ1-1
CASSYSGHGYTF,TGTGCCAGCAGTTATTCCGGGCACGGCTACACCTTC,.,TRBV6-5,.,TRBJ1-2
CAIRADSRGGYTF,TGTGCCATCAGGGCGGACAGCCGTGGTGGCTACACCTTC,.,TRBV10-3,.,TRBJ1-2
CASSPGGVLESLHF,TGTGCCAGCTCCCCGGGAGGGGTCCTTGAATCCCTCCACTTT,.,TRBV18,.,TRBJ1-6
CATSSPSRRTQYF,TGTGCCACCAGCAGTCCCAGTCGGCGGACCCAGTACTTC,.,TRBV15,.,TRBJ2-5
CASSRGGGYNEQFF,TGTGCCAGTAGTAGGGGAGGAGGCTACAATGAGCAGTTCTTC,.,TRBV19,.,TRBJ2-1
CASSESRTGLGYNEQFF,TGCGCCAGCAGTGAGTCCCGGACAGGGCTAGGGTACAATGAGCAGTTCTTC,.,TRBV10-1,TRBD1,TRBJ2-1
CASSLSPGNTEAFF,TGTGCCAGCAGCTTATCCCCAGGGAACACTGAAGCTTTCTTT,.,TRBV7-9,.,TRBJ1-1
CASRLGQGRGNTIYF,TGTGCCAGCAGACTCGGACAGGGTAGGGGAAACACCATATATTTT,.,TRBV2,TRBD1,TRBJ1-3
CAWSVQRAGEKLFF,TGTGCCTGGAGTGTACAAAGGGCGGGTGAAAAACTGTTTTTT,.,TRBV30,.,TRBJ1-4
CASSPYLGGPTYF,TGTGCCAGCAGCCCCTATTTAGGGGGGCCAACCTACTTC,.,TRBV14,.,TRBJ2-7
CASSESGRMNTEAFF,TGCGCCAGCAGTGAGTCAGGCCGCATGAACACTGAAGCTTTCTTT,.,TRBV10-1,.,TRBJ1-1
CASSPTSGVATQYF,TGTGCCAGCAGCCCGACTAGCGGGGTGGCGACCCAGTACTTC,.,TRBV7-7,TRBD2,TRBJ2-5
CASSPLALITDTQYF,TGTGCCAGCTCACCGCTAGCGTTGATCACAGATACGCAGTATTTT,.,TRBV18,.,TRBJ2-3
CASSALQAVTDEQYF,TGCGCCAGCAGCGCCCTACAGGCCGTGACGGACGAGCAGTACTTC,.,TRBV5-1,.,TRBJ2-7
CASSSPKGRRTGELFF,TGTGCCAGCAGCTCGCCCAAGGGCCGGAGGACCGGGGAGCTGTTTTTT,.,TRBV5-4,.,TRBJ2-2
CASGRTSGGLSTDTQYF,TGTGCCAGCGGGAGGACTAGCGGGGGCCTTAGCACAGATACGCAGTATTTT,.,TRBV2,TRBD2,TRBJ2-3
CASSDRDRPLLYGYTF,TGTGCCAGCAGTGATAGGGACAGGCCCTTGCTTTATGGCTACACCTTC,.,TRBV25-1,TRBD1,TRBJ1-2
CATSRGGGSYGYTF,TGTGCCACCAGCAGAGGCGGGGGCTCCTATGGCTACACCTTC,.,TRBV15,.,TRBJ1-2
CASSFGDYEQYF,TGTGCCAGCAGCTTCGGTGACTACGAGCAGTACTTC,.,TRBV7-6,.,TRBJ2-7
CASVGGPSSYNEQFF,TGTGCCAGCGTAGGGGGCCCGAGCTCCTACAATGAGCAGTTCTTC,.,TRBV2,TRBD1,TRBJ2-1
CASRGGSSYNEQFF,TGTGCCAGCAGGGGGGGATCCTCCTACAATGAGCAGTTCTTC,once,TRBV2,.,TRBJ2-1
CASSHQGVNEKLFF,TGTGCCAGCAGCCATCAGGGGGTTAATGAAAAACTGTTTTTT,.,TRBV5-5,TRBD1,TRBJ1-4
CASSEGLDTQYF,TGCGCCAGCAGTGAGGGACTAGATACGCAGTATTTT,few,TRBV10-1,.,TRBJ2-3
CASSPLGQFYGYTF,TGTGCCAGCAGCCCTTTGGGACAGTTCTATGGCTACACCTTC,.,TRBV11-2,TRBD1,TRBJ1-2
CASAWPGATEAFF,TGTGCCAGCGCATGGCCAGGAGCAACTGAAGCTTTCTTT,.,TRBV2,.,TRBJ1-1
CASSRDRDSHEAFF,TGTGCCAGCAGCCGGGACAGGGATTCGCACGAAGCTTTCTTT,.,TRBV4-2,TRBD1,TRBJ1-1